The 11 T cell receptor beta chains reported below all come from one sample, sequenced in a study of lymphopenia after photon versus proton radiotherapy. Measured with immunoSEQ multiplex PCR; TCRdb has only the in-frame clones, and not every one. This sample yields about 83,000 clones, of which 65% to 85% are seen a single time; over 1.3% belongs to the top ten. Material: peripheral blood, obtained from a patient treated with proton-based radiotherapy. These receptors all stem from a man aged 60 to 75 with pancreatic cancer.

The chain carries TRBV6-1 and TRBJ1-5; the match to TRBD1 covers 9 bases. The CDR3 totals 12 residues. In germline, CDR1 is MNHNS, CDR2 SASEGT. V was pared by 8 bases and J by 12 bases, with 8 bases of the junction left unmatched. The CDR3 loop reads CASPSGTGIQHF. CDR3 nucleotides: TGTGCCAGCCCTTCCGGGACAGGGATCCAGCATTTT.

This clone was observed a handful of times. The chain combines TRBV14 with TRBJ2-1, with 7 positions matching TRBD2. This CDR3 is 15 amino acids long. J was trimmed by 7 bases and V by 4 bases; bases with no gene match: 10. Germline V gene lookup returns CDR1 SGHDN and CDR2 FVKESK. DNA of the CDR3: TGTGCCAGCAGCCGACCAGCGGGAACCATGAATGAGCAGTTCTTC. It is translated as CASSRPAGTMNEQFF.

On this clone: The same CDR3 also results from other DNA sequences found in this sample. The chain has TRBV28 and TRBJ1-5, with a weak D call TRBD1 (5 bases). Trimming pared 7 bases from V and 0 bases from J, leaving 10 bases between. The CDR3 loop spans 14 amino acids. Germline CDR1 is MDHEN and CDR2 is SYDVKM. The chain's CDR3 is CASTQGYSNQPQHF. CDR3 in DNA: TGTGCCAGCACTCAGGGTTATAGCAATCAGCCCCAGCATTTT.

This chain joins TRBV28 and TRBJ1-1; D not certain. Trimming took 4 bases from V and 5 from J, leaving 14 bases between them. Germline loops: CDR1 MDHEN, CDR2 SYDVKM. The CDR3 covers 14 residues. CDR3: CASSSIARGTEAFF. Written as DNA, the CDR3 is TGTGCCAGCAGTTCTATCGCACGGGGAACTGAAGCTTTCTTT.

This chain joins TRBV4-1 and TRBJ2-7; no reliable D call. The germline V and J ends were trimmed by 3 bases and 3 bases, with 15 bases remaining between them. The CDR3 is 15 amino acids. Germline CDR1 reads MGHRA; CDR2 reads YSYEKL. This chain's CDR3 is CASSHSKEQSYEQYF. The CDR3 DNA is TGCGCCAGCAGCCACTCCAAGGAACAGAGCTACGAGCAGTACTTC.

This clone came up once. V gene TRBV10-1 combines with J gene TRBJ2-2; D call uncertain. The V gene lost 0 bases and the J gene lost 1 base, with 9 bases spanning the gap. This CDR3 contains 16 residues. Per germline, CDR1 WNHNN and CDR2 SYGVQD (reference sequence). The CDR3 coding sequence is TGCGCCAGCAGTGAGTCTCAAAGGTGGAACACCGGGGAGCTGTTTTTT. Translating it yields CASSESQRWNTGELFF.

The chain links TRBV11-3 to TRBJ2-2, with D tentatively TRBD1 or TRBD2 (6 bases each). Trimming left V 6 bases short and J 7 bases short, with 27 bases between. The CDR3 is 18 amino acids. Germline CDR1 and CDR2: SGHNT and YENEEA. The CDR3 DNA is TGTGCCAGCAGTTTTGATATAGGGGGGCGTACGCAAGACGGGGAGCTGTTTTTT. Its protein product is CASSFDIGGRTQDGELFF.

CDR3 sequence: CASSLSGSRYGYTF. The CDR3 DNA reads TGTGCCAGCAGTTTATCAGGGTCAAGGTATGGCTACACCTTC. V is TRBV28 and J is TRBJ1-2, with D perhaps TRBD1 (5 bases). The V gene lost 1 base and the J gene lost 5 bases, with 11 bases spanning the gap. The CDR3 spans 14 residues. From germline, CDR1 is MDHEN and CDR2 SYDVKM.

This clone was seen only a few times. V is TRBV28 and J is TRBJ1-5; D is unresolved. V gave up 3 bases and J gave up 9 bases, with 18 bases separating them. The germline V gene encodes CDR1 MDHEN and CDR2 SYDVKM. The CDR3 spans 15 residues. The CDR3 region is CASSLRYGPPRPQHF. CDR3 nucleotide sequence: TGTGCCAGCAGTTTGCGGTACGGGCCGCCGCGGCCCCAGCATTTT.

The chain couples TRBV2 to TRBJ2-1, with D perhaps TRBD2 (5 bases). Deletions cut 10 bases from V and 3 bases from J, with 13 bases between. Germline values: CDR1 SNHLY, CDR2 FYNNEI. The CDR3 sequence is 13 residues long. CDR3 coding DNA: TGTGCCACCGGACGGGAAATCTACAATGAGCAGTTCTTC. It specifies CATGREIYNEQFF.

This chain joins TRBV2 and TRBJ2-2; D unclear. The CDR3 spans 13 residues. V lost 3 bases and J lost 7, with 9 bases in between. Germline-derived CDR1 and CDR2 are SNHLY and FYNNEI. Here the CDR3 DNA reads TGTGCCAGCAGTGATGGCCACCGCGGGGAGCTGTTTTTT. Amino acids: CASSDGHRGELFF.